Below are 2 T cell receptor beta chains sequenced from a single sample in a study of T cell clones after liver transplantation (dated by TCRdb to between 2019 and 2020). The receptor library was made with the immunoSEQ multiplex PCR assay. Here the immuneACCESS table is served through TCRdb, limited to in-frame sequences with V and J called. Missing clones are a known gap in these copies; in checked studies unresolved V genes cover under half, and the rest lacks a known reason. For this sample the table gives under 90,000 clones, of which 75% to 90% were detected only once. The top ten clonotypes cover about 0.64% of the sample. The time point label here, explained by the study, means: pre-transplant. The sample consisted of CD4+ T cells from blood, taken before liver transplant. The receptors come from a human donor who received a liver transplant.

This clone was seen a single time. This rearrangement joins TRBV29-1 to TRBJ1-1; D is perhaps TRBD1 (6 bases). Trimming left V 3 bases short and J 4 bases short, with 15 bases between. CDR1 is SQVTM, CDR2 ANQGSEA, per germline. There are 14 residues in the CDR3. In nucleotides, the CDR3 is TGCAGCGTTGATGAGACAGGTCCGGCCACTGAAGCTTTCTTT. This gives the protein CSVDETGPATEAFF.

The rearrangement links TRBV18 to TRBJ2-2, with unresolved D. CDR3 length equals 16 residues. The germline V and J ends were trimmed by 3 bases and 5 bases, with 16 bases remaining between them. Germline lookup yields CDR1 KGHSH and CDR2 LQKENI. The CDR3 reads CASSPAFTIYTGELFF. The CDR3 region has the DNA TGTGCCAGCTCACCTGCTTTCACCATCTATACCGGGGAGCTGTTTTTT. The full variable domain, its missing parts supplied by reference TRBV18 and TRBJ2-2, is NAGVMQNPRHLVRRRGQEARLRCSPMKGHSHVYWYRQLPEEGLKFMVYLQKENIIDESGMPKERFSAEFPKEGPSILRIQQVVRGDSAAYFCASSPAFTIYTGELFFGEGSRLTVL.